The clone carrying this T cell receptor beta chain was seen at least ten times. Its antigen remains unidentified. This sample was taken from a study of T cells in Graves' hyperthyroidism and ophthalmopathy. Broader study findings: In blood, most of the thyroid clonotypes expanded above 0.001 were also present.

The study included ophthalmopathy patients with Clinical Activity Score at least 3, NOSPECS grade at least 4 and duration under 3 months. Those patients with uncontrolled infection, other autoimmune disease, pregnancy or lactation were excluded. The PBMCs studied were ones that came from 8 to 10 ml fresh peripheral blood. TCR beta CDR3 region amplification was performed from RNA transcripts. Initially, a first-round RT-PCR of the TCR CDR3 employed the HTBI primer set. TCRdb called the multiplex PCR reads again in MiXCR, with one record for every CDR3 protein. The table lists a few hundred thousand distinct CDR3 sequences, 15% to 20% of them singletons. There are 14 residues in the CDR3. Per the germline V gene, CDR1 is MNHEY and CDR2 is SVGAGI. The V end was cut by 5 bases, the J end by 3 bases, with 14 bases between.

This clonotype was sampled from a woman between 40 and 55 years old with Graves' ophthalmopathy. Sequencing was performed on blood. The rearrangement links TRBV6-5 to TRBJ2-7; D is tentatively TRBD1 or TRBD2 (5 bases each). CDR3 sequence: CASSPPGRNYEQYF. The CDR3 DNA reads TGTGCCAGCAGTCCTCCGGGACGGAACTACGAGCAGTACTTC.